This entry lists 24 T cell receptor beta chains sequenced from one sample in a study of T cells in Graves' hyperthyroidism and ophthalmopathy. Using RNA transcripts as the source, TCR beta CDR3 regions were amplified. First-round RT-PCR with HTBI primers amplified the TCR CDR3 region. TCRdb re-derived calls from the multiplex PCR reads in MiXCR, one entry per CDR3 protein. The sample yields about 570,000 distinct CDR3 sequences, less than 15% seen once. Sequenced: blood. The receptors here all came from a woman in her thirties or forties with Graves' hyperthyroidism.

The genes are TRBV13 and TRBJ2-5, with 8 positions matching TRBD1. Looked up from germline, CDR1 is PRHDT and CDR2 is FYEKMQ (reference sequence). The V and J ends lost 5 bases and 3 bases, in that order; junction bases with no gene match: 5. The CDR3 contains 14 residues. CDR3: CASSVAGGKETQYF. Here the CDR3 DNA reads TGTGCCAGCAGCGTGGCAGGGGGCAAAGAGACCCAGTACTTC. The full variable domain, rest sourced from reference TRBV13 and TRBJ2-5, is AAGVIQSPRHLIKEKRETATLKCYPIPRHDTVYWYQQGPGQDPQFLISFYEKMQSDKGSIPDRFSAQQFSDYHSELNMSSLELGDSALYFCASSVAGGKETQYFGPGTRLLVL.

This clonotype was seen at least ten times. This chain uses TRBV28 with TRBJ2-7; D is unresolved. Trimming pared 6 bases from V and 2 bases from J, leaving 17 bases between. CDR1 and CDR2 (germline): MDHEN, SYDVKM. The CDR3 is 15 amino acids. The CDR3 sequence: CASRPTGAQTYEQYF. In nucleotides, the CDR3 is TGTGCCAGCAGACCTACGGGTGCGCAGACCTACGAGCAGTACTTC.

This clonotype appeared many times. The chain links TRBV20-1 to TRBJ2-2; the D is unclear. CDR3 length: 15 amino acids. V lost 1 base and J 0 bases, leaving 9 bases between the germline ends. Germline loops: CDR1 DFQATT, CDR2 SNEGSKA (reference sequence). CDR3 region: CSARGDNPNTGELFF. For the CDR3, the DNA is TGCAGTGCTAGAGGTGACAACCCGAACACCGGGGAGCTGTTTTTT.

This clonotype was seen only once. Being one base from a much bigger clone, this may be a read error. The V call is TRBV12-3 or TRBV12-4, the J call TRBJ2-7, with 10 nucleotides matching TRBD2. The CDR3 is 16 residues long. The V gene end was trimmed by 6 bases and the J gene end by 4 bases; junction bases not matched to a gene: 12. CDR3 sequence (DNA): TGTGCCAGCAGCTGGGCATCTAGCGGGGGTAATTACGAGCAGTACTTC. Its translation is CASSWASSGGNYEQYF.

This clonotype has at least ten counts. The J gene is TRBJ1-1, the V gene TRBV18, with D possibly matching TRBD1 (5 bases). The V end was cut by 3 bases, the J end by 5 bases, with 16 bases between. Germline CDR1 KGHSH, CDR2 LQKENI. The CDR3 runs 15 residues. The CDR3 reads CASSPLGQGGTEAFF. CDR3 bases: TGTGCCAGCTCACCCTTAGGGCAGGGTGGGACTGAAGCTTTCTTT.

This clonotype was detected only a few times. The V gene is TRBV6-1, the J gene TRBJ1-5; D uncertain. Trimming removed 5 bases from V and 0 bases from J, with 11 bases in between. The CDR3 covers 15 residues. Germline assignment: CDR1 MNHNS and CDR2 SASEGT. CDR3 nucleotide sequence: TGTGCCAGCAGTCCTGAAGTAAATAGCAATCAGCCCCAGCATTTT. It is translated as CASSPEVNSNQPQHF.

This clonotype was detected many times. The V and J genes are TRBV18 and TRBJ1-1; D is unclear. Germline V CDR1 and CDR2: KGHSH, LQKENI. V lost 5 bases, J lost 4 bases, and 5 bases lay in between. The CDR3 runs to 11 residues. The CDR3 nucleotides read TGTGCCAGCTCAGGAGGCACTGAAGCTTTCTTT. This encodes CASSGGTEAFF.

In this sample, this clonotype turned up many times. The CDR3 is CASSLGLAIRGTYEQYF. In DNA form, the CDR3 reads TGTGCCAGCAGTTTAGGACTAGCTATTAGGGGTACCTACGAGCAGTACTTC. The chain employs TRBV28 and TRBJ2-7; 8 positions match TRBD2. This CDR3 has 17 amino acids. Germline-derived CDR1 and CDR2 are MDHEN and SYDVKM. Germline trimming cut 2 bases from V and 2 bases from J; bases unmatched to any gene: 11.

This clonotype was counted ten times or more. J is TRBJ1-4 and V is TRBV18; no clear D gene. V was trimmed by 6 bases and J by 6 bases, leaving 14 bases between them. Germline CDR1 and CDR2: KGHSH and LQKENI. CDR3 length: 14 residues. The CDR3 here is CASSINGVHEKLFF. The CDR3 DNA reads as TGTGCCAGCTCGATTAACGGGGTTCATGAAAAACTGTTTTTT.

Many counts were recorded for this clonotype. This rearrangement joins TRBV18 to TRBJ2-1, with D possibly being TRBD1 or TRBD2 (5 bases each). Germline V gives CDR1 KGHSH, CDR2 LQKENI. The ends were cut back, 6 bases at V and 9 bases at J, with 21 bases in the middle. The CDR3 extends over 15 amino acids. The CDR3 spells CASSPRDPPTGEQFF. CDR3 nucleotides: TGTGCCAGCTCTCCCCGGGACCCCCCTACCGGTGAGCAGTTCTTC.

This clonotype was counted many times. The V gene is TRBV3-1, the J gene TRBJ2-7; D gene unclear. This CDR3 spans 16 amino acids. Trimming removed 0 bases at V and 0 bases at J, with 12 bases between. CDR1 is LGHDT, CDR2 YNNKEL, per germline (reference sequence). The CDR3 protein is CASSQDRGSSSYEQYF. The CDR3 DNA reads TGTGCCAGCAGCCAAGATCGAGGTAGCAGCTCCTACGAGCAGTACTTC.

The chain is built from TRBV10-3 and TRBJ2-1, with 10 bases fitting TRBD2. Germline V gives CDR1 ENHRY, CDR2 SYGVKD. V shed 5 bases, J shed 2 bases, and the junction held 9 bases outside the gene matches. This CDR3 region has 17 residues. The CDR3 DNA follows: TGTGCCATCAGTTCCCCGAGGCTAGCGGGAGCCTACAATGAGCAGTTCTTC. Translation: CAISSPRLAGAYNEQFF.

In its sample, this clonotype was seen many times. This sequence joins TRBV7-8 and TRBJ2-1; 15 nucleotides agree with TRBD2. This CDR3 region has 15 residues. Looked up from germline, CDR1 is SGHVS and CDR2 is FQNEAQ. J gave up 9 bases and V 4 bases, and 4 bases lay outside the gene matches. As DNA, the CDR3 is TGTGCCAGCAGCTGGGGACTAGCGGGAGGCGCTGAGCAGTTCTTC. It codes for CASSWGLAGGAEQFF.

Only a few counts were recorded for this clonotype. The chain has TRBV20-1 and TRBJ2-6; TRBD1 agrees at 7 bases. J lost 2 bases, V lost 4 bases, and 2 bases had no gene match. Per germline, CDR1 DFQATT and CDR2 SNEGSKA (reference sequence). This CDR3 has 14 amino acids. Here the CDR3 reads CSANQGAGANVLTF. In DNA, the CDR3 is TGCAGTGCTAACCAGGGGGCTGGGGCCAACGTCCTGACTTTC.

The chain combines TRBV9 with TRBJ1-1; 9 bases fit TRBD1. The junction had 7 bases not matched to a gene; V was cut back by 3 bases and J by 4 bases. Germline-derived CDR1 and CDR2 are SGDLS and YYNGEE. CDR3 length: 15 residues. CDR3 in DNA: TGTGCCAGCAGCGAATGGACAGGGGTGGGCACTGAAGCTTTCTTT. Translating gives CASSEWTGVGTEAFF.

A note on this clonotype: A read error may be the cause here, since a much bigger clone is one base away. As DNA, the CDR3 is TGTGCCAGCAGCTTAGAAGTAACGGCGTCCTACGAGCAGTACTTC. The encoded protein is CASSLEVTASYEQYF. V and J are TRBV11-2 and TRBJ2-7; the D is unclear. Trimming took off 0 bases at V and 1 base at J, with 10 bases between the two ends. This CDR3 has 15 residues. Germline CDR1 reads SGHAT; CDR2 reads FQNNGV.

This sequence joins TRBV11-1 and TRBJ2-7, with D perhaps given as TRBD1 or TRBD2 (6 bases each). Germline V gene sequence: CDR1 SGHAT, CDR2 FQDESV (reference sequence). V was trimmed by 3 bases and J by 1 base, leaving 13 bases between them. This CDR3 spans 15 amino acids. This CDR3 reads CASSLSGGTSYEQYF. The CDR3 coding sequence is TGTGCCAGCAGCTTGAGTGGCGGGACATCCTACGAGCAGTACTTC.

This clonotype showed up many times. V gene TRBV5-6 combines with J gene TRBJ2-7; the match to TRBD1 covers 7 bases. The V and J ends lost 4 bases and 3 bases, in that order; junction bases with no gene match: 4. The germline V gene has CDR1 SGHDT and CDR2 YYEEEE. This CDR3 is built from 13 residues. CDR3 nucleotide sequence: TGTGCCAGCAGCCAGGGACAGATCTACGAGCAGTACTTC. Translating gives CASSQGQIYEQYF.

This clonotype was observed many times. J is TRBJ1-4 and V is TRBV2; TRBD1 is a possible D gene (6 bases). The CDR3 has 15 amino acids. The V gene's germline CDR1 is SNHLY and CDR2 FYNNEI. V lost 5 bases and J 8 bases, leaving 18 bases between the germline ends. The CDR3 sequence is CASSIRDNRGEKLFF. The DNA of the CDR3 is TGTGCCAGCAGTATCCGGGACAACCGGGGGGAAAAACTGTTTTTT.

The V and J genes are TRBV18 and TRBJ2-7; D possibly corresponds to TRBD2 (6 bases). V was clipped by 3 bases and J by 6 bases, with 15 bases between them. Germline-derived CDR1 and CDR2 are KGHSH and LQKENI. The CDR3 is 14 residues long. CDR3: CASSPGGGKPEQYF. The CDR3 nucleotides are TGTGCCAGCTCACCGGGCGGAGGGAAACCCGAGCAGTACTTC.

Notes on this clonotype: The conserved phenylalanine or tryptophan is not found at the CDR3 terminus, so this likely reflects a read error. The V call is TRBV28, the J call TRBJ1-3, with D tentatively TRBD1 (5 bases). V was pared by 2 bases and J by 3 bases, with 5 bases between. From germline, CDR1 is MDHEN and CDR2 SYDVKM. The CDR3 sequence is 13 residues long. In DNA, the CDR3 is TGTGCCAGCAGTTTAAGGGGTGGAAACACCATATATTCT. Its translation is CASSLRGGNTIYS.

This clonotype was detected ten times or more. The genes are TRBV10-3 and TRBJ1-2; 8 positions match TRBD1. CDR1 is ENHRY and CDR2 is SYGVKD in the germline V gene. The CDR3 runs 16 residues. With V trimmed by 3 bases and J by 3 bases, 9 bases remained unmatched. CDR3 in amino acids: CAISDQRQGFDYGYTF. In DNA, the CDR3 is TGTGCCATCAGTGACCAAAGACAGGGGTTCGACTATGGCTACACCTTC.

As concerns this clonotype: This clone may be a read error of a much larger clone one base away. This rearrangement joins TRBV2 to TRBJ1-1, with TRBD1 identical over 9 bases. The CDR3 is 14 amino acids. Germline V lookup: CDR1 SNHLY, CDR2 FYNNEI. The CDR3 nucleotides are TGTGCCAGCAGAACCGACAGGGGGGACACTGGAGCTTTCTTT. Amino acids: CASRTDRGDTGAFF.

CDR3 DNA sequence: TGTGCCAGCAGCTTACAGGCGGAGACCCAGTACTTC. As protein: CASSLQAETQYF. The chain uses TRBV7-9 and TRBJ2-5, with D hard to call. V was cut by 2 bases and J by 5 bases, with 6 bases left in between. The CDR3 is 12 residues long. Germline V gene data show CDR1 as SEHNR and CDR2 as FQNEAQ (reference sequence).